These T cell receptor beta chains were read from a single sample in a study of T-cell memory formation after mild COVID-19. In TCRdb, the 5' RACE reads were re-called with MiXCR into one record per CDR3 protein. The sample holds around 390,000 distinct CDR3 sequences, around a sixth seen once. The material sequenced was PBMCs or a T cell subset sorted from them (not recorded which). The receptors derive from a man between 18 and 29 years old who had mild COVID-19 (a few samples of this study predate the infection). Cell type and time point are not known. CDR3s include the opening cysteine and the closing phenylalanine or tryptophan. Each record gives: D gene, J gene, clone size, V gene, CDR3 DNA, CDR3 protein. D genes are given only for firm matches. Size is omitted from some rows. Given values are once, few, many or a class for expanded clones.

.	TRBJ2-5	few	TRBV29-1	TGCAGCGTTGCAGTGCGCTACGGCCAAAAGCGAGAGACCCAGTACTTC	CSVAVRYGQKRETQYF
.	TRBJ1-4	few	TRBV7-2	TGTGCCAGCAGCTTAGCGGGGATGGCTCGGGAAAAACTGTTTTTT	CASSLAGMAREKLFF
TRBD2	TRBJ2-3	.	TRBV10-3	TGTGCCATCAGGGAAGCGGGGGGGCAGTCAGATACGCAGTATTTT	CAIREAGGQSDTQYF
.	TRBJ2-5	.	TRBV5-6	TGTGCCAGCAGCCCCTGGGTGACCTTTTCGGAGACCCAGTACTTC	CASSPWVTFSETQYF
.	TRBJ1-5	.	TRBV9	TGTGCCAGCAGCCAAGACAGGCCGAGCAATCAGCCCCAGCATTTT	CASSQDRPSNQPQHF
.	TRBJ1-1	.	TRBV5-1	TGCGCCAGCAGCCCCTACGTCGAGCGGGACGCCTACACTGAAGCTTTCTTT	CASSPYVERDAYTEAFF
TRBD1	TRBJ2-1	.	TRBV28	TGTGCCAGCAGGCCCCGGGACAGACGCCCCAATGAGCAGTTCTTC	CASRPRDRRPNEQFF
.	TRBJ2-7	few	TRBV5-1	TGCGCCAGCAGCTTGATCGAAACCCCCTACGAGCAGTACTTC	CASSLIETPYEQYF
.	TRBJ2-3	many	TRBV19	TGTGCCAGTAGCCCATCCGGGGCCACAGATACGCAGTATTTT	CASSPSGATDTQYF
.	TRBJ2-2	.	TRBV7-7	TGTGCCAGCAGCTCGGAGGGGCCCGGGGAGCTGTTTTTT	CASSSEGPGELFF
.	TRBJ1-1	.	TRBV20-1	TGCAGTGCTGGTTGGGTTAATATGAACACTGAAGCTTTCTTT	CSAGWVNMNTEAFF
TRBD2	TRBJ2-2	many	TRBV20-1	TGCAGTGCCAGGCGAGAGCGGGGTTACACCGGGGAGCTGTTTTTT	CSARRERGYTGELFF
.	TRBJ1-2	.	TRBV24-1	TGTGCCACCAGTGACTACTTCTATGGCTACACCTTC	CATSDYFYGYTF
TRBD1	TRBJ2-3	few	TRBV7-3	TGTGCCAGCAGCTTAAACCAACAGGGGGCCAACACAGATACGCAGTATTTT	CASSLNQQGANTDTQYF
.	TRBJ2-2	.	TRBV7-3	.	CASSCWGNEQAGSCFF
.	TRBJ2-1	.	TRBV25-1	TGTGCCAGCAGGGAGGGGGGTAGCACCCATGAGCAGTTCTTC	CASREGGSTHEQFF
TRBD1	TRBJ1-1	.	TRBV3-1	TGTGCCAGCAGCCAGTCTGACAGGGTGAACACTGAAGCTTTCTTT	CASSQSDRVNTEAFF
TRBD2	TRBJ2-1	few	TRBV3-1	TGTGCCAGCAGCCAAGCCATAGCGGGGGGAAGGGGCGGGCAGTTCTTC	CASSQAIAGGRGGQFF
TRBD1	TRBJ2-7	few	TRBV7-3	TGTGCCAGCAGCTTAAGGGGACAGGGGGACTACGAGCAGTACTTC	CASSLRGQGDYEQYF
.	TRBJ1-2	few	TRBV6-2/TRBV6-3	TGTGCCAGCAGGATAGGGGGAGATGGCTACACCTTC	CASRIGGDGYTF
.	TRBJ2-3	many	TRBV18	TGTGCCAGCAGCCCCACAGATACGCAGTATTTT	CASSPTDTQYF
TRBD2	TRBJ2-7	.	TRBV6-2/TRBV6-3	TGTGCCAGCAGCCAGACTAGCAACTACGAGCAGTACTTC	CASSQTSNYEQYF
TRBD1	TRBJ2-7	.	TRBV20-1	TGCAGTGCTAGAGTTACAGGGGGCGTTTACGAGCAGTACTTC	CSARVTGGVYEQYF
.	TRBJ2-6	.	TRBV11-2	TGTGCCAGCAGCTTAGGTCCGGGCTCTGGGGCCAACGTCCTGACTTTC	CASSLGPGSGANVLTF
TRBD1	TRBJ2-7	.	TRBV5-4	TGTGCCAGCAGGTCAGGGACAGACTACGAGCAGTACTTC	CASRSGTDYEQYF
TRBD1	TRBJ1-6	.	TRBV6-6	TGTGCCAGCAATTCCCCGTGGGGACAGGGGAATTTCGGTTCACCCCTCCACTTT	CASNSPWGQGNFGSPLHF
TRBD1	TRBJ2-7	.	TRBV10-3	TGTGCCATCAGTGCCCGGACAGGGGGGCCCTACGAGCAGTACTTC	CAISARTGGPYEQYF
.	TRBJ2-7	.	TRBV10-2	TGCGCCAGCAGTGATGAGGTCTCCTACGAGCAGTACTTC	CASSDEVSYEQYF
TRBD2	TRBJ2-3	many	TRBV5-1	TGCGCCAGCAGCTTGAAACTAGCGGGGGGTGGAGATACGCAGTATTTT	CASSLKLAGGGDTQYF
.	TRBJ2-3	.	TRBV15	TGTGCCACCAGCGAGGCCGGGACTACGCAGTATTTT	CATSEAGTTQYF
TRBD2	TRBJ2-3	.	TRBV3-1	TGTGCCAGCAGCCAAGTGACTAGCGGTAGCACAGATACGCAGTATTTT	CASSQVTSGSTDTQYF
.	TRBJ1-3	few	TRBV6-5	TGTGCCAGCAGTTACGGGGGGGACTCTGGAAACACCATATATTTT	CASSYGGDSGNTIYF